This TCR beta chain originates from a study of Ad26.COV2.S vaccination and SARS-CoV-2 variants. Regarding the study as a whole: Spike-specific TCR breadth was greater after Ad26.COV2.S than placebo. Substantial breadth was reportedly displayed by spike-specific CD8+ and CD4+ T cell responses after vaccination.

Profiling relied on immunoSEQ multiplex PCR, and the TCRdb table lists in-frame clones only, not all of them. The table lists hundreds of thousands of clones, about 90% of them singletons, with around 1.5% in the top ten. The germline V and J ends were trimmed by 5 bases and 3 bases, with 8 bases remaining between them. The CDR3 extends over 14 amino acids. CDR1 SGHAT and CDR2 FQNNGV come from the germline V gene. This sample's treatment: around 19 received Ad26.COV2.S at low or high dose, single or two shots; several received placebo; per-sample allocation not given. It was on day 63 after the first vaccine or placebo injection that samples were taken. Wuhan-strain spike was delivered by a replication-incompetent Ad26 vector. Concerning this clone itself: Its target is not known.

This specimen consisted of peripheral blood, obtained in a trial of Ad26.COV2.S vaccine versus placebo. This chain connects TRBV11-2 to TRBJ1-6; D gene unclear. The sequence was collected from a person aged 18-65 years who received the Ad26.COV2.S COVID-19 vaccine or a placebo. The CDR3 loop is CASSGESYNSPLHF. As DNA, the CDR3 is TGTGCCAGCAGCGGGGAGAGCTATAATTCACCCCTCCACTTT.